Listed below are T cell receptor beta chains from one sample, sequenced in a study of sequential checkpoint blockade in melanoma. TCRdb keeps only in-frame clones here, not all; method: immunoSEQ multiplex PCR. The data show some 19,000 clones, roughly 27% seen once. This sample comprised tumor tissue (inferred from file names), obtained from a patient given nivolumab and ipilimumab in sequence. Source of these receptors: a human donor with melanoma. Each CDR3 is given with its conserved first and last residue. D genes are given only for firm matches. Clone size is stated in some rows and not others, as once, few, many or a class when expanded.

clone_size j_call d_call cdr3_length v_call cdr3_nt cdr3_aa
- TRBJ2-5 - 14 TRBV19 TGTGCCAGTAGTATAGTGGCAGACCAAGAGACCCAGTACTTC CASSIVADQETQYF
- TRBJ2-3 TRBD2 15 TRBV6-8 TGTGCCAGCAGTGATAAGACTAGCGGGGCAGATACGCAGTATTTT CASSDKTSGADTQYF
few TRBJ2-1 - 12 TRBV16 TGTGCCAGCAGCCAATGGGACAATGAGCAGTTCTTC CASSQWDNEQFF
few TRBJ2-3 TRBD2 16 TRBV9 TGTGCCAGCAGCGCAGCTGTAGCGGGGGGGTTGGATACGCAGTATTTT CASSAAVAGGLDTQYF
few TRBJ2-2 - 15 TRBV11-3 TGTGCCAGCAGCCCGGGATCGGCGAACACCGGGGAGCTGTTTTTT CASSPGSANTGELFF
- TRBJ2-5 TRBD1 14 TRBV6-8 TGTGCCAGCGGACCGACAGGGTCCGGGGAGACCCAGTACTTC CASGPTGSGETQYF
- TRBJ2-2 - 14 TRBV7-6 TGTGCCAGCAGCTTGAACCAGAACACCGGGGAGCTGTTTTTT CASSLNQNTGELFF
- TRBJ1-3 - 13 TRBV4-1 TGCGCCAGCAGCCAAGATGGTGGAAACACCATATATTTT CASSQDGGNTIYF
- TRBJ2-7 TRBD2 19 TRBV9 TGTGCCAGCACGGGGCCAAGGACTAGCGGGGACGATAGCTCCTACGAGCAGTACTTC CASTGPRTSGDDSSYEQYF
few TRBJ1-2 - 13 TRBV4-1 TGCGCCAGCAGCCAACAAGGAGGGGATGGCTACACCTTC CASSQQGGDGYTF
few TRBJ2-1 - 13 TRBV23-1 TGCGCCAGCAGCTACGCCTCCAACAATGAGCAGTTCTTC CASSYASNNEQFF
- TRBJ2-7 TRBD1 15 TRBV6-8 TGTGCCAGCAGCGGCCGGGACAGAATCTCCTACGAGCAGTACTTC CASSGRDRISYEQYF
- TRBJ2-1 - 14 TRBV9 TGTGCCAGCAGCCCCACCGGGGGCGAGATGTTAGGGTTCTTC CASSPTGGEMLGFF
many TRBJ2-3 - 16 TRBV11-3 TGTGCCAGCAGCTTAGTGGAGGGTCTGGGCACAGATACGCAGTATTTT CASSLVEGLGTDTQYF
few TRBJ1-5 - 14 TRBV19 TGTGCCAGTACCTTTAGGGGGATTAATCAGCCCCAGCATTTT CASTFRGINQPQHF
few TRBJ2-1 - 14 TRBV4-1 TGCGCCAGCAGCCAAGGAACCCTCTCCAATGAGCAGTTCTTC CASSQGTLSNEQFF
- TRBJ2-7 - 14 TRBV9 TGTGCCAGCAGCGTAGCCGGGCCGAGTTACGAGCAGTACTTC CASSVAGPSYEQYF
few TRBJ2-7 TRBD2 15 TRBV11-3 TGTGCCAGCAGCTTAAACGGACCCCAAGCGGGAGAGCAGTACTTC CASSLNGPQAGEQYF
few TRBJ1-4 TRBD1 16 TRBV9 TGTGCCAGCAGCGTTTCCGGACAGGCAACTAATGAAAAACTGTTTTTT CASSVSGQATNEKLFF
many TRBJ1-2 TRBD1 15 TRBV11-3 TGTGCCAGCAGCTCCAGACAGGGGGAGGGCTATGGCTACACCTTC CASSSRQGEGYGYTF
- TRBJ1-5 - 15 TRBV6-8 TGTGCCAGCAGTTATTTTGGCAGCACCGATCAGCCCCAGCATTTT CASSYFGSTDQPQHF
few TRBJ1-3 TRBD1 14 TRBV28 TGTGCCAGCAGTTTCACAGGGGCTGGAAACACCATATATTTT CASSFTGAGNTIYF
- TRBJ2-1 - 15 TRBV5-1 TGCGCCAGCAGCTTCATCGCTTCGGAGCCCAATGAGCAGTTCTTC CASSFIASEPNEQFF
few TRBJ1-1 TRBD1 14 TRBV30 TGTGCCTGGAGCGAGGGACAGGGTTACACTGAAGCTTTCTTT CAWSEGQGYTEAFF
few TRBJ1-3 - 13 TRBV6-8 TGTGCCAGCAGTCCAGGGTTTGGAAACACCATATATTTT CASSPGFGNTIYF
- TRBJ2-7 - 14 TRBV10-2 TGCGCCAGCAGTGAAGGGGCTTACTCCTACGAGCAGTACTTC CASSEGAYSYEQYF
- TRBJ2-2 - 15 TRBV5-1 TGCGCCAGCAGCTACGGGACTGGGGTCACCGGGGAGCTGTTTTTT CASSYGTGVTGELFF
- TRBJ2-7 TRBD1 12 TRBV29-1 TGCAGCGTGACAGGGAGAGGGGTGGAGGAGTACTTC CSVTGRGVEEYF
few TRBJ1-3 - 17 TRBV28 TGTGCCAGCAGTTTAAGAACAGGATCTAGCTCTGGAAACACCATATATTTT CASSLRTGSSSGNTIYF
- TRBJ2-1 - 16 TRBV18 TGTGCCAGCTCAAACTTGGGGATACACGGGGGCGATGAGCAGTTCTTC CASSNLGIHGGDEQFF
- TRBJ2-5 TRBD2 14 TRBV6-8 TGTGCCAGCAGGACTTCGGGACTAGCAGAGACCCAGTACTTC CASRTSGLAETQYF
- TRBJ1-5 TRBD1 16 TRBV5-1 TGCGCCAGCAGCCCTCTTCCGGGACAGGGAAATCAGCCCCAGCATTTT CASSPLPGQGNQPQHF
many TRBJ2-6 - 18 TRBV12-5 TGTGCCAGCACCCTGAGACAGAAAATTCCCTCTGGGGCCAACGTCCTGACTTTC CASTLRQKIPSGANVLTF
- TRBJ2-2 - 18 TRBV19 TGTGCCAGTAGTATGATCTCTCTGGTGAGGAATTTAACCGGGGAGCTGTTTTTT CASSMISLVRNLTGELFF
- TRBJ2-1 - 15 TRBV7-6 TGTGCCAGCAGCCTTCAGGACTACTTTAACAATGAGCAGTTCTTC CASSLQDYFNNEQFF
few TRBJ2-1 TRBD2 15 TRBV11-3 TGTGCCAGCACCTTCGGGGGTAGCGGGACCAATGAGCAGTTCTTC CASTFGGSGTNEQFF
- TRBJ2-3 - 12 TRBV19 TGTGCCAACCACTCCGGGGGACATACGCAGTATTTT CANHSGGHTQYF
- TRBJ2-6 - 19 TRBV18 TGTGCCAGCTCACCCCAGGGGGGGGCCCCACACTCTGGGGCCAACGTCCTGACTTTC CASSPQGGAPHSGANVLTF
few TRBJ2-1 TRBD2 16 TRBV11-3 TGTGCCAGCAGCCCCCAACTAGCGGGAGCTTACAATGAGCAGTTCTTC CASSPQLAGAYNEQFF
- TRBJ1-6 - 14 TRBV19 TGTGCCAGTAGTTCCCGGACATCAGACTCACCCCTCCACTTT CASSSRTSDSPLHF
- TRBJ1-3 - 12 TRBV30 TGTGCCTGGAAGGGTATCGGAAACACCATATATTTT CAWKGIGNTIYF
- TRBJ1-4 TRBD1 13 TRBV29-1 TGCAGCGTTGCCACAGGGGGCGGTGAAAAACTGTTTTTT CSVATGGGEKLFF
- TRBJ2-5 - 14 TRBV18 TGTGCCAGCTCACCCTTGGGGGCTTCGGAGACCCAGTACTTC CASSPLGASETQYF
- TRBJ2-3 - 15 TRBV14 TGTGCCAGCAGCCAAATGGATACTAGCACAGATACGCAGTATTTT CASSQMDTSTDTQYF
- TRBJ2-7 - 13 TRBV29-1 TGCAGCGCAGGGGGCGGGAGCTCCTACGAGCAGTACTTC CSAGGGSSYEQYF
- TRBJ1-5 - 14 TRBV28 TGTGCCAGCAGTTTGGGGCAAGCCAGGCAGCCCCAGCATTTT CASSLGQARQPQHF
- TRBJ2-1 - 16 TRBV18 TGTGCCAGCTCACCACCTCCAGGGCACCTAAACAATGAGCAGTTCTTC CASSPPPGHLNNEQFF
- TRBJ2-6 - 13 TRBV16 TGTGCCAGCAGCCAAGCTGGGGCCAACGTCCTGACTTTC CASSQAGANVLTF
few TRBJ1-2 - 13 TRBV30 TGTGCCTGGAGTGTCGGGACAACCTATGGCTACACCTTC CAWSVGTTYGYTF
few TRBJ2-2 TRBD2 17 TRBV6-8 TGTGCCAGCAAAGGGACTAGCGGGAGGAGCGACACCGGGGAGCTGTTTTTT CASKGTSGRSDTGELFF